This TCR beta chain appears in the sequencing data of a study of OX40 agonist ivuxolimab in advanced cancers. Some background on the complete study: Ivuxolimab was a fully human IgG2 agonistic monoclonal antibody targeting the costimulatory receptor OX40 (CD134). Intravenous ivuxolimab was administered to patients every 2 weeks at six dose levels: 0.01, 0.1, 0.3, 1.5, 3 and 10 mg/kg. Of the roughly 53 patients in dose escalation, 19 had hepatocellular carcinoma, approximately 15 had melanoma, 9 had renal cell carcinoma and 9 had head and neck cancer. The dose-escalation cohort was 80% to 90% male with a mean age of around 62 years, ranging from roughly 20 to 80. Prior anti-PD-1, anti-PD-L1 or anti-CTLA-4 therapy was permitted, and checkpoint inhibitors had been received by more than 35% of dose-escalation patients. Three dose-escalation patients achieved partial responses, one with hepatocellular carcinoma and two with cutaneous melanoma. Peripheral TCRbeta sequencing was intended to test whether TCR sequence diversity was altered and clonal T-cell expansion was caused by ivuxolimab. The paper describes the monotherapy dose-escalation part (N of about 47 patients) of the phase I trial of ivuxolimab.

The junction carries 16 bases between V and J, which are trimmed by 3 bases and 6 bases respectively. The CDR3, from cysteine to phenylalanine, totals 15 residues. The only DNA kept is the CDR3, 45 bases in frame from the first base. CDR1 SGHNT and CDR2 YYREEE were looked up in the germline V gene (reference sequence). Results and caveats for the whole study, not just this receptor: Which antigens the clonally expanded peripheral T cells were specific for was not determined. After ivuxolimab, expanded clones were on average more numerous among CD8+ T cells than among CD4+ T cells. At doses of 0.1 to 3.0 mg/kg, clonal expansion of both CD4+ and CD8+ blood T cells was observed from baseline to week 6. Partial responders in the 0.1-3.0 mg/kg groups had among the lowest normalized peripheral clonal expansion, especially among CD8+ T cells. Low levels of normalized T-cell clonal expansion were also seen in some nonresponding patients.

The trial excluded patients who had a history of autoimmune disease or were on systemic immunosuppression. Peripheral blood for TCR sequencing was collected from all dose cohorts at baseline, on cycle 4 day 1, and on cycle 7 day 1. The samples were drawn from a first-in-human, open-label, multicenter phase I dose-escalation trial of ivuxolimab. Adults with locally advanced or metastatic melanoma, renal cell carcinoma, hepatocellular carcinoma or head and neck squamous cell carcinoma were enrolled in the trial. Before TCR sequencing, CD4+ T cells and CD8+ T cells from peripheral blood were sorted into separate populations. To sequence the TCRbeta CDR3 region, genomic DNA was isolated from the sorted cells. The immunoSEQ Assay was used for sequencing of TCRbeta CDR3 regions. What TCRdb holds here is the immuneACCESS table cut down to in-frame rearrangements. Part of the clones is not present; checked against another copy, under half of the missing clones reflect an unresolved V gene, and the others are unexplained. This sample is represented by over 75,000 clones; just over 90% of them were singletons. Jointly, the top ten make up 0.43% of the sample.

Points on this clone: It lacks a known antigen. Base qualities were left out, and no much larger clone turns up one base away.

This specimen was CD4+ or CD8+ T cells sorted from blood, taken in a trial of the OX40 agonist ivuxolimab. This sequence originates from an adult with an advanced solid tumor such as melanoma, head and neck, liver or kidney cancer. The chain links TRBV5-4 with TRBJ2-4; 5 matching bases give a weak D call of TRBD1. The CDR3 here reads CASSYWTMPGNIQYF. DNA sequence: TGTGCCAGCAGCTATTGGACAATGCCCGGAAACATTCAGTACTTC.